This T cell receptor beta chain was identified in a study of T cells in Graves' hyperthyroidism and ophthalmopathy. Trimming pared 4 bases from V and 5 bases from J, leaving 11 bases between. The CDR3 is 13 amino acids. It was uncontrolled infection, other autoimmune disease, pregnancy or lactation that excluded patients. This clonotype was found many times. RNA transcripts were the template for amplifying TCR beta CDR3 regions. First-round RT-PCR targeting the TCR CDR3 was performed with the HTBI primer set. TCRdb redid the calling of the multiplex PCR reads with MiXCR, one entry per CDR3 protein. This table holds around 350,000 distinct CDR3 sequences, under 20% found once.

This clonotype was sampled from a woman aged 18-29 years with Graves' hyperthyroidism. Sequencing input: blood. The chain joins TRBV12-3 or TRBV12-4 to TRBJ2-5; D gene unclear. CDR3 DNA sequence: TGTGCCAGCAGTTCCGGCCTCCTGGAGACCCAGTACTTC. This sequence encodes CASSSGLLETQYF.